This note documents a single T cell receptor beta chain sequence. There is no known antigen for this receptor. No much larger clonotype is one base removed from it; base qualities were not supplied. The CDR3 sequence holds 15 residues, the cysteine and phenylalanine included. Left in the record is the CDR3 DNA by itself, 45 bases read in frame from the first base. V and J are trimmed by 2 bases and 2 bases, and the gene matches miss 4 bases of the junction. Looking up the germline V gene yields CDR1 KGHSH and CDR2 LQKENI. The cohort comprised 666 healthy bone marrow donors. At the time of sampling, all cohort members were nominally healthy, though unrecorded immune exposures were likely present. The donor tested CMV seronegative, placing the donor among the 350 to 400 seronegative members of the cohort. Every donor gave a peripheral blood sample, and the peripheral blood mononuclear cells from that sample were used for TCR beta sequencing. Genomic DNA was extracted from the blood cell samples with the Qiagen DNeasy Blood Extraction Kit.

The source of the sample is a study of cytomegalovirus exposure and HLA in healthy donors (dated by TCRdb to 2015 to 2018). With regard to the full study: An earlier analysis of roughly 500 of the donors reported over 250 Gb of sequence data and 95 million to 120 million unique TCR beta sequences obtained from roughly 180 million T cells. Approximately 300 gigabases of sequencing data and 70 million to 100 million unique TCR sequences made up an early release that covered 500 to 650 HLA-typed donors. Of the roughly 400 genotyped donors, roughly 76% were placed in the genetic ancestry cluster associated with self-reported Caucasian donors. The study was designed to test whether signatures of past pathogen exposure could be identified by cataloging public T cell receptors. The study profiled the T cell repertoires of 550 to 700 subjects by immunosequencing and related them to cytomegalovirus serostatus. In addition to the first cohort of roughly 670 subjects, a separate validation cohort of approximately 120 different subjects was used. To predict cytomegalovirus infection status, the study brought together high-throughput TCR immunosequencing, statistical association of individual TCRs with disease status, and machine learning. In a later analysis, previously published TCR beta repertoires from 670 or so donors were re-analyzed and high-resolution HLA genotyping was added so that TCR occurrence patterns could be studied. Rather than using new phenotypic data, the later analysis identified candidate immune exposures from TCR beta sequences and from how often those sequences occurred across donors. In an earlier analysis of 500 to 650 of the donors, high-throughput TCR beta sequencing was used to judge whether each TCR beta V gene segment behaved as functional or pseudogenic. Donor age, sex, ethnicity and CMV serostatus were compiled together with the repertoire data. Genome-wide SNP genotypes for about 65% of the 666 donors were used in a later genetic analysis, which treated that subset as a discovery cohort. All discovery cohort repertoires had been generated using a single sequencing platform. Class I and class II HLA loci were covered by the typing at four-digit resolution. The number of typed donors differed by locus: 629-630 for A, B, C, DRB1 and DQB1; some 500 for DQA1; approximately 600 for DPA1; and roughly 450 for DPB1. A handful of DR-DQ haplotypes were handled as single units for association and clustering because linkage in the cohort was strong. On average, 235,054 unique TCR beta nucleotide sequences were sequenced per donor among some 420 genotyped donors of the cohort, with around 19% of those sequences being non-productive. The paper as a whole reports these results and caveats: According to the authors, the approach could potentially be generalized to other disease states and immunological phenotypes. In a later analysis, several top co-occurrence clusters were reported to appear linked to parvovirus B19, influenza, CMV and Epstein-Barr virus. An earlier analysis of approximately 500 of the donors showed that most TCR beta V segments appeared in productive rearrangements either about 90% or about 30% of the time, which broadly matched IMGT annotations. In a later analysis, HLA-associated TCR beta chains were found to be more clonally expanded and to have lower generation probabilities than equally common non-associated chains. In vitro tests confirmed that three of the cytomegalovirus-associated TCR beta chains recognize cytomegalovirus antigens. Because counts were too low, seventeen rarely observed V segments, including chromosome 9 orphons, were excluded from the earlier analysis of 500 to 700 of the donors. Strong co-occurrence of HLA alleles, especially DR and DQ, made assigning TCR associations to individual alleles difficult. The only immune exposure information available for the cohort was CMV serostatus. In a later analysis, TCR association rates were found to vary across HLA loci, with the most associated TCRs seen for DRB1 alleles and the fewest for HLA-C alleles. In this cohort, only TCR beta chains were sequenced, and detectable features were limited by the absence of alpha or paired-chain data. Sequencing depth was assumed to be roughly uniform across donors in the presence/absence analyses, though that assumption may not hold. Most CMV-associated TCR beta chains appeared to be HLA-restricted in a later analysis, and the HLA associations seemed to be driven largely by CMV exposure. In a later genetic analysis, a missense DCLRE1C variant was associated with V-gene and J-gene trimming of TCR beta chains, and the association was replicated in an independent cohort. Correlated functional status among segregating V segments might be attributable to linkage disequilibrium, but an unknown experimental factor could not be ruled out. A further reported finding was that TCR beta sequences accurately predicted the HLA-A and HLA-B alleles for most subjects in the first cohort. A later analysis associated 15,000 to 20,000 TCR beta sequences with specific HLA alleles at a false discovery rate of 0.05. The classifier was reported to diagnose cytomegalovirus status with high specificity and sensitivity in both the original and validation cohorts. The study listed 150 to 200 TCR beta chains as associated with cytomegalovirus. Compared with the roughly 700-donor mean, donors in an Asian-associated ancestry cluster had fewer N-insertions in productive TCRs, according to a later genetic analysis. A cluster of highly shared sequence variants was judged likely to represent a technical artifact of the sequencing pipeline. The 87-base-pair reads could not distinguish some IMGT-functional V segments, including TRBV6-2 and TRBV6-3, so those segments were excluded. Because HLA typing was unavailable for some donors at each locus, only the typed subset was used in association tests. Most TCR sequences were seen in very few donors, while some public TCRs were found in many individuals.

Libraries were prepared through the immunoSEQ multiplex PCR assay. A mixture of 60 forward primers for TCR Vbeta segments and 13 reverse primers for TCR Jbeta segments was used in the multiplex PCR. A multiplex PCR assay on genomic DNA amplified the CDR3 region of rearranged TCR beta genes. Amplified TCR beta libraries were sequenced as 87-base-pair reads on the Illumina HiSeq System. The authors' pipeline ran thus. A later analysis tallied roughly 78 million unique TCR beta chains across the 666 repertoires, and 10 million to 11 million of those chains were shared by two or more donors. A nearest-neighbor algorithm error-corrected the raw reads and collapsed the reads into unique sequences, merging closely related sequences to remove PCR and sequencing errors. To assign V, D and J gene segments, CDR3 sequences were aligned to IMGT reference sequences. Each retained sequence needed at least a six-nucleotide match to both a V gene segment and a J gene segment. A rearrangement counted as productive if the CDR3 had no stop codons and remained in frame with V and J, and every other rearrangement counted as non-productive. Following IMGT convention, CDR3 was defined as the stretch from the second conserved V-encoded cysteine up to the conserved J-encoded phenylalanine. The earlier analysis of about 530 of the donors excluded any sequence lacking an unambiguous match to a single V gene segment. An earlier analysis of several hundred of the donors classified V segments as functional when productive rearrangements were above 56.7% and as segregating when the standard deviation between donors was above 5%. To diagnose cytomegalovirus status from the catalog of TCR beta chain sequences, a statistical classification framework was built. V and J gene assignment, in a later analysis, came from comparing TCR nucleotide sequences with IMGT/GENE-DB human TR gene sequences. In a later analysis, CDR3 sequences and most-parsimonious VDJ recombination scenarios were assigned using the TCRdist pipeline. In a later analysis, each TCR beta chain was defined by its CDR3 amino acid sequence together with its V-gene family, and reads without a unique V-gene family were excluded. To address suspected cross-contamination and a sequencing artifact, a later analysis removed some 620 highly shared, low-generation-probability nucleotide sequences. A later analysis calculated a clonal expansion index for each public chain from normalized within-repertoire ranks of inferred template counts. In a later analysis, generation probabilities were computed using a VDJ recombination model fitted to out-of-frame rearrangements, and the results were checked against IGoR. Hypergeometric tests were used in a later analysis to score TCR-TCR, TCR-HLA and TCR-CMV co-occurrence, with a repertoire-size bias correction applied to the TCR pairs. To estimate false discovery rates, a later analysis permuted the HLA or CMV assignments 20 times. In a later analysis, co-occurring TCRs were grouped with DBSCAN, and TCRdist sequence similarity was added when clustering was performed within HLA-allele-positive subsets. Repertoires with fewer than 30,000 or more than 120,000 public chains were left out of co-occurrence clustering, as were five repertoires with anomalous nucleotide sharing. TCRdb provides this immuneACCESS table in a form limited to in-frame rearrangements. Some clones are lacking; in checked studies, under half of them reflect an unresolved V gene, and why the rest are absent is not known. V and J calls plus clone size are reproduced from that table; the DNA served to infer D and trimming. The sample has approximately 150,000 clones on record, about 80% of them singletons. Roughly 2.1% of the sample is taken by the ten largest.

This receptor was obtained from a woman between 35 and 50 years old in good health and CMV-seronegative. The chain was built from TRBV18 and TRBJ1-2, with TRBD1 identical over 8 junction bases. Sequenced sample: PBMCs. The CDR3 amino acid sequence is: CASSPITGGNYGYTF. The nucleotides read TGTGCCAGCTCACCAATAACAGGGGGGAACTATGGCTACACCTTC.